The T cell receptor beta chain under discussion was sequenced for a study of regulatory T cells in long-lasting Graves disease. Stated time point: newly diagnosed GD, antithyroid drugs for less than 3 months. Making the TCR library involved RNA that had been extracted from PBMCs. An endocrinology department located in Xi'an, China, was where the patients came from. Sequencing libraries for TCR beta were prepared with iRepertoire HTBI primers and Arm-PCR of CDR3 regions. Via MiXCR, TCRdb re-called the multiplex PCR reads, giving one row per CDR3 protein. The sample gives some 450,000 distinct CDR3 sequences, about a sixth of which show up once; about 11% is in the top ten. The same data also went into a second study, on T cells in Graves' hyperthyroidism and ophthalmopathy. As that report states: Also found in blood were most expanded thyroid clonotypes above 0.001.

The TCR originated in a woman in her 30s with Graves disease. The material sequenced was peripheral blood mononuclear cells (PBMCs), taken at new diagnosis, from a patient treated with antithyroid drugs.

The CDR3 spells CASSGPGQGAVEAFF. In DNA, the CDR3 is TGTGCCAGCAGTGGCCCGGGACAGGGGGCAGTTGAAGCTTTCTTT. The rearrangement joins TRBV6-1 to TRBJ1-1; 12 nucleotides match TRBD1. In germline, CDR1 is MNHNS, CDR2 SASEGT. V gave up 4 bases and J gave up 7 bases; unmatched junction bases: 7. The CDR3 totals 15 residues.